A single sample gave rise to the 17 T cell receptor beta chains below, sequenced in a study of human CD8 memory T cell subsets. With exhausted-like traits, TPEX cells were early memory CD8+ T cells that were CCR7+ PD-1+ TIGIT+. UMI-labeled 5' RACE was used to make TCR beta libraries. TCRdb re-called the 5' RACE reads and shows each CDR3 protein once, DNA omitted. Its table lists 6,000 to 9,500 distinct CDR3 sequences. The material sequenced was CD8+ T cells from PBMCs. These receptor sequences come from a human donor in good health.

V gene TRBV5-1 combines with J gene TRBJ2-2. Germline V gene lookup returns CDR1 SGHRS and CDR2 YFSETQ. This CDR3 spans 15 amino acids. CDR3 in amino acids: CASSLEPDLTGELFF.

This chain joins TRBV5-1 and TRBJ2-2. CDR1 and CDR2 (germline): SGHRS, YFSETQ. This CDR3 spans 12 amino acids. This CDR3 reads CASSSYTGELFF.

CDR3 protein: CASSQDRTSGNDEQFF. The chain is built from TRBV4-1 and TRBJ2-1; TCRdb's D call of TRBD2 is untestable without DNA. The CDR3 is 16 amino acids. Germline values: CDR1 MGHRA, CDR2 YSYEKL.

This clonotype ranks as large in terms of frequency. V is TRBV12-3 or TRBV12-4 and J is TRBJ2-5; lacking DNA, the TRBD1 call made by TCRdb goes unchecked. The length of the CDR3 is 14 residues. CDR3 region: CASSSGTGEETQYF.

This sequence joins TRBV19 and TRBJ2-2; as DNA is missing, the TRBD1 call by TCRdb cannot be tested. The length of the CDR3 is 15 residues. Germline V gene sequence: CDR1 LNHDA, CDR2 SQIVND (reference sequence). The CDR3 sequence is CASSMSLRGAGELFF.

This clonotype is labeled medium-sized based on frequency. This chain uses TRBV28 with TRBJ1-1. This CDR3 comprises 11 residues. Germline loops: CDR1 MDHEN, CDR2 SYDVKM. The CDR3: CASSFEIEAFF.

This chain uses TRBV12-3 or TRBV12-4 with TRBJ2-3; the TRBD2 assignment by TCRdb is unverifiable without DNA. The CDR3 has 16 amino acids. The CDR3 sequence: CASATAGTSGSDTQYF.

The rearrangement links TRBV28 to TRBJ1-5. The CDR3 is 16 residues long. The germline V gene has CDR1 MDHEN and CDR2 SYDVKM. The CDR3 is CASSLYEGASNQPQHF.

The chain recombines TRBV5-6 with TRBJ2-2. The length of the CDR3 is 14 residues. Germline assignment: CDR1 SGHDT and CDR2 YYEEEE. This chain's CDR3 is CASSLDTNTGELFF.

J is TRBJ2-1 and V is TRBV20-1; TCRdb picks TRBD1, but there is no DNA to check that call. The CDR3 totals 18 residues. Germline V CDR1 and CDR2: DFQATT, SNEGSKA (reference sequence). CDR3 region: CSARGQDLTGQGRDEQFF.

Frequency places this clonotype as medium-sized. The J gene is TRBJ2-7, the V gene TRBV6-6; there is no DNA to check the TCRdb D call of TRBD1. Germline lookup yields CDR1 MNHNY and CDR2 SVGAGI (reference sequence). There are 20 residues in the CDR3. The CDR3 here is CASSYPTHERPGSGVYEQYF.

V gene TRBV9 combines with J gene TRBJ2-3; TCRdb reports TRBD2, a call that lacks DNA to check it against. The CDR3 is made up of 16 amino acids. Per germline, CDR1 SGDLS and CDR2 YYNGEE. CDR3 amino acids: CASSATSGGYTDTQYF. The full variable domain, rest sourced from reference TRBV9 and TRBJ2-3, is DSGVTQTPKHLITATGQRVTLRCSPRSGDLSVYWYQQSLDQGLQFLIQYYNGEERAKGNILERFSAQQFPDLHSELNLSSLELGDSALYFCASSATSGGYTDTQYFGPGTRLTVL.

This clonotype is identified as medium-sized from frequency. The chain employs TRBV4-1 and TRBJ1-1; without DNA, the TCRdb call of TRBD1 cannot be checked. The CDR3 spans 15 residues. Germline CDR1 reads MGHRA; CDR2 reads YSYEKL. The CDR3 reads CASSQDPRTDTEAFF.

This clonotype is medium-sized by frequency. The chain links TRBV7-9 to TRBJ2-7. This CDR3 is built from 14 residues. Germline V lookup: CDR1 SEHNR, CDR2 FQNEAQ (reference sequence). CDR3 residues: CASSFPVNPYEQYF.

CDR3 sequence: CASSFDTSGSYNEQFF. The rearrangement links TRBV5-5 to TRBJ2-1; as DNA is missing, the TRBD2 call by TCRdb cannot be tested. This CDR3 is 16 amino acids long. CDR1 is SGHKS and CDR2 is YYEKEE in the germline V gene (reference sequence).

Considering frequency, this clonotype is medium-sized. J is TRBJ2-4 and V is TRBV5-4; no DNA is available, so the TRBD2 call from TCRdb remains unchecked. The CDR3 has 12 residues. Per the germline V gene, CDR1 is SGHNT and CDR2 is YYREEE (reference sequence). This chain's CDR3 is CASSAGLGGWYF.

This clonotype is identified as medium-sized from frequency. The chain links TRBV5-5 to TRBJ1-1. The CDR3 loop spans 14 amino acids. Per germline, CDR1 SGHKS and CDR2 YYEKEE (reference sequence). CDR3 protein: CASSFGESNTEAFF.